Each of the 25 T cell receptor beta chains below was sequenced from the same sample in a study of shared clonotypes between healthy human individuals. Profiled with immunoSEQ multiplex PCR; TCRdb holds only in-frame clones, not every one. The table includes around 2.1 million clones, about 92% detected once. Naive CD8 populations comprised CD45RO-negative cells positively selected for CCR7, excluding terminally differentiated effector memory CD45RA+ cells. The sequenced sample was naive CD8+ T cells from PBMCs. Every receptor here comes from a man between 18 and 29 years old in good health. Some clones in this sample may be carry-over from other donors' samples.

This clone was found a few times. The chain links TRBV10-2 to TRBJ2-7; D tentatively reads TRBD1 or TRBD2 (5 bases each). Trimming stripped 8 bases from V and 0 bases from J, with 11 bases between. Germline CDR1 WSHSY, CDR2 SAAADI. This CDR3 contains 13 residues. CDR3 in amino acids: CASSGTASYEQYF. The CDR3 DNA is TGCGCCAGCTCCGGGACGGCCTCCTACGAGCAGTACTTC.

This clone has a handful of counts. This rearrangement joins TRBV6-6 to TRBJ1-1, with D perhaps TRBD1 (5 bases). The CDR3 is made up of 13 amino acids. V lost 2 bases and J 2 bases, leaving 6 bases between the germline ends. The germline V gene has CDR1 MNHNY and CDR2 SVGAGI (reference sequence). In nucleotides, the CDR3 is TGTGCCAGCAGTTACGACAGTAACACTGAAGCTTTCTTT. This gives the protein CASSYDSNTEAFF.

The chain is built from TRBV7-6 and TRBJ2-7; 7 nucleotides line up with TRBD1. The CDR3 sequence is 14 residues long. Trimming took 5 bases from V and 3 from J; bases not matched to a gene: 7. CDR1 is SGHVS, CDR2 FNYEAQ, per germline. Written as DNA, the CDR3 is TGTGCCAGCAGCACCAGGGACAGCCTCTACGAGCAGTACTTC. Amino acids: CASSTRDSLYEQYF.

The chain has TRBV5-4 and TRBJ2-7, with D perhaps matching TRBD1 or TRBD2 (5 bases each). Trimming removed 4 bases from V and 2 bases from J, with 13 bases in between. Germline CDR1 and CDR2: SGHNT and YYREEE (reference sequence). The CDR3 covers 14 residues. The CDR3 nucleotides read TGTGCCAGCAGCCCCCGGGACGGAGCCTACGAGCAGTACTTC. Amino acids: CASSPRDGAYEQYF.

This clone was counted a single time. The gene calls are TRBV7-9 and TRBJ2-7; D gene ambiguous. The germline CDR1 and CDR2 sequences are SEHNR and FQNEAQ (reference sequence). Between the trimmed V and J ends, which lost 5 bases and 9 bases, there was a span of 11 bases. This CDR3 contains 11 residues. The CDR3 coding sequence is TGTGCCAGCAGCACCGGGCTTTGGCAGTACTTC. As protein: CASSTGLWQYF. The whole variable domain, filled in from reference TRBV7-9 and TRBJ2-7, reads DTGVSQNPRHKITKRGQNVTFRCDPISEHNRLYWYRQTLGQGPEFLTYFQNEAQLEKSRLLSDRFSAERPKGSFSTLEIQRTEQGDSAMYLCASSTGLWQYFGPGTRLTVT.

The chain employs TRBV5-8 and TRBJ2-3; D is perhaps TRBD2 (5 bases). Germline V lookup: CDR1 SGHTS, CDR2 YDEGEE. The CDR3 consists of 14 residues. Trimming left V 6 bases short and J 2 bases short, with 13 bases between. The CDR3 loop reads CASTRRELTDTQYF. Written as DNA, the CDR3 is TGTGCCAGCACCCGACGGGAACTCACAGATACGCAGTATTTT.

This clone showed up just once. The chain is built from TRBV27 and TRBJ2-3; a possible D gene is TRBD2 (6 bases). The ends were cut back, 5 bases at V and 4 bases at J, with 10 bases in the middle. The CDR3 is made up of 13 amino acids. Germline CDR1 and CDR2: MNHEY and SMNVEV (reference sequence). As DNA, the CDR3 is TGTGCCAGCAGTAGAGGAGGGTCAGATACGCAGTATTTT. Protein product: CASSRGGSDTQYF.

J is TRBJ1-3 and V is TRBV27; D not resolved. V was cut by 5 bases and J by 3 bases, with 14 bases left in between. Germline CDR1 and CDR2: MNHEY and SMNVEV (reference sequence). The CDR3 contains 15 residues. CDR3: CASSPGPYFGNTIYF. The CDR3 DNA sequence: TGTGCCAGCAGTCCCGGCCCTTACTTTGGAAACACCATATATTTT.

The chain joins TRBV27 to TRBJ1-1; 11 bases are a match to TRBD1. The V and J ends lost 4 bases and 4 bases, in that order; junction bases with no gene match: 5. The CDR3 is 15 amino acids. Per germline, CDR1 MNHEY and CDR2 SMNVEV (reference sequence). For the CDR3, the DNA is TGTGCCAGCAGTTGGTTAGGACAGGGGGCCACTGAAGCTTTCTTT. It translates to CASSWLGQGATEAFF.

The chain employs TRBV6-4 and TRBJ1-1; 7 bases map to TRBD1. This CDR3 contains 13 residues. After removal of 6 bases from V and 5 bases from J, the junction contained 6 bases not matched to a gene. CDR1 is MRHNA, CDR2 SNTAGT, per germline. The CDR3 loop reads CASSRGDSTEAFF. DNA of the CDR3: TGTGCCAGCAGCAGGGGGGATAGTACTGAAGCTTTCTTT.

The CDR3 spells CASSPLGDTSYEQYF. CDR3 sequence (DNA): TGTGCCAGCAGCCCGTTGGGGGACACCTCCTACGAGCAGTACTTC. The chain joins TRBV5-6 to TRBJ2-7; D is possibly TRBD1 (6 bases). V lost 4 bases and J lost 0, with 14 bases in between. The CDR3 consists of 15 residues. Looked up from germline, CDR1 is SGHDT and CDR2 is YYEEEE.

The chain couples TRBV5-4 to TRBJ1-1; maybe TRBD1 (5 bases). The CDR3 totals 15 residues. V was trimmed by 0 bases and J by 1 base, leaving 10 bases between them. CDR1 is SGHNT and CDR2 is YYREEE in the germline V gene (reference sequence). For the CDR3, the DNA is TGTGCCAGCAGCTTGGGGGTTGGGGCGAACACTGAAGCTTTCTTT. This gives the protein CASSLGVGANTEAFF.

V and J are TRBV13 and TRBJ2-7; D is uncertain. CDR3 length: 12 residues. Germline V lookup: CDR1 PRHDT, CDR2 FYEKMQ (reference sequence). V was shortened by 5 bases and J by 7 bases, with 12 bases between the two germline ends. CDR3: CASSTNRREQYF. CDR3 DNA: TGTGCCAGCAGCACAAACCGACGAGAGCAGTACTTC. The full variable domain, in which reference TRBV13 and TRBJ2-7 provide the parts outside the CDR3, is AAGVIQSPRHLIKEKRETATLKCYPIPRHDTVYWYQQGPGQDPQFLISFYEKMQSDKGSIPDRFSAQQFSDYHSELNMSSLELGDSALYFCASSTNRREQYFGPGTRLTVT.

In this sample, this clone turned up once. The chain is built from TRBV7-2 and TRBJ2-4, with D perhaps TRBD1 or TRBD2 (6 bases each). Germline V lookup: CDR1 SGHTA, CDR2 FQGNSA. With 4 bases removed from V and 6 bases from J, the gap between germline ends came to 16 bases. This CDR3 region has 15 residues. The chain's CDR3 is CASSSSRGLGNIQYF. The CDR3 region has the DNA TGTGCCAGCAGCTCCTCCCGGGGGCTCGGAAACATTCAGTACTTC.

The rearrangement joins TRBV7-6 to TRBJ2-2; weak D call: TRBD2 (6 bases). Germline V gene lookup returns CDR1 SGHVS and CDR2 FNYEAQ. The CDR3 runs 15 residues. Trimming took 6 bases from V and 3 from J, leaving 14 bases between them. The CDR3 protein is CASSSIQRDTGELFF. In nucleotides, the CDR3 is TGTGCCAGCAGTTCTATTCAGCGGGACACCGGGGAGCTGTTTTTT.

As to this clone: Other DNA sequences within the sample encode an identical CDR3. The chain employs TRBV9 and TRBJ2-7; D might be TRBD2 (5 bases). The CDR3 loop spans 15 amino acids. Germline V CDR1 and CDR2: SGDLS, YYNGEE. V lost 0 bases and J 0 bases, leaving 10 bases between the germline ends. The CDR3: CASSVAAAGSYEQYF. In DNA form, the CDR3 reads TGTGCCAGCAGCGTAGCCGCGGCGGGCTCCTACGAGCAGTACTTC. The full variable domain, completed using reference TRBV9 and TRBJ2-7, is DSGVTQTPKHLITATGQRVTLRCSPRSGDLSVYWYQQSLDQGLQFLIQYYNGEERAKGNILERFSAQQFPDLHSELNLSSLELGDSALYFCASSVAAAGSYEQYFGPGTRLTVT.

This chain links TRBV14 with TRBJ2-6; 9 bases map to TRBD1. CDR3 length equals 18 residues. V was clipped by 1 base and J by 0 bases; unmatched bases: 4. The germline gives CDR1 SGHDN, CDR2 FVKESK. CDR3 protein: CASSQGTGDLSGANVLTF. The CDR3 coding sequence is TGTGCCAGCAGCCAAGGGACAGGGGACCTCTCTGGGGCCAACGTCCTGACTTTC.

J is TRBJ1-4 and V is TRBV9, with TRBD1 matching over 9 bases. The CDR3 runs to 14 residues. The ends lost 3 bases at V and 7 bases at J; junction bases unmatched: 4. The germline CDR1 and CDR2 sequences are SGDLS and YYNGEE. CDR3 sequence reads: CASSETGGREKLFF. The CDR3 DNA follows: TGTGCCAGCAGCGAGACAGGGGGTCGTGAAAAACTGTTTTTT.

The rearrangement links TRBV11-2 to TRBJ2-1, with TRBD1 as a possible D gene (6 bases). CDR3 length: 19 amino acids. The V and J ends lost 5 bases and 0 bases respectively, with 23 bases between them. Per germline, CDR1 SGHAT and CDR2 FQNNGV. In DNA, the CDR3 is TGTGCCAGCAGCCCGACAGGCCTCACCCACCAGAGCTCCTACAATGAGCAGTTCTTC. Translating gives CASSPTGLTHQSSYNEQFF.

The V call is TRBV7-9, the J call TRBJ2-7; 8 nucleotides line up with TRBD2. From germline, CDR1 is SEHNR and CDR2 FQNEAQ (reference sequence). V dropped 5 bases and J dropped 1; count of bases not matched to a gene: 10. The CDR3 length is 16 residues. The CDR3 DNA is TGTGCCAGCAGCATTGATCCGGGACTAGGTTCCTACGAGCAGTACTTC. It encodes CASSIDPGLGSYEQYF.

This chain connects TRBV19 to TRBJ2-1; the D gene is possibly TRBD2 (6 bases). Germline-derived CDR1 and CDR2 are LNHDA and SQIVND (reference sequence). This CDR3 has 15 residues. Between the trimmed V and J ends, which lost 4 bases and 5 bases, there was a span of 15 bases. CDR3 DNA: TGTGCCAGTAGTAGTAGCGGTGACTCTAACAATGAGCAGTTCTTC. Protein sequence: CASSSSGDSNNEQFF.

V is TRBV19 and J is TRBJ1-5, with 8 bases aligning to TRBD1. The CDR3 is made up of 17 amino acids. The germline gives CDR1 LNHDA, CDR2 SQIVND (reference sequence). V lost 8 bases, J lost 0 bases, and 12 bases stayed unmatched. The CDR3 spells CASGNRQGIYSNQPQHF. The CDR3 DNA reads TGTGCCAGTGGGAACCGACAGGGGATCTATAGCAATCAGCCCCAGCATTTT.

CDR3 region: CASSLGTGDRETQYF. The CDR3 DNA reads TGCGCCAGCAGCCTAGGGACAGGGGATCGAGAGACCCAGTACTTC. This sequence joins TRBV4-3 and TRBJ2-5; TRBD1 matches at 10 bases. Trimming took 4 bases from V and 4 from J; bases not matched to a gene: 6. CDR1 and CDR2 from the germline V gene are LGHNA and YSLEER. The CDR3 is 15 residues long.

V is TRBV27 and J is TRBJ2-3; perhaps TRBD2 as D (6 bases). CDR1 MNHEY and CDR2 SMNVEV come from the germline V gene (reference sequence). Trimming cost V 5 bases and J 8 bases, with 20 bases left between them. CDR3 size: 15 residues. The CDR3 coding sequence is TGTGCCAGCAGTCAGAGACGGGACTTTGCTCTTACGCAGTATTTT. Amino acids: CASSQRRDFALTQYF.

This rearrangement joins TRBV6-5 to TRBJ1-5; D not certain. V was cut by 0 bases and J by 5 bases, with 8 bases left in between. The germline gives CDR1 MNHEY, CDR2 SVGAGI. The CDR3 totals 14 residues. CDR3 coding DNA: TGTGCCAGCAGTTACTCAGGGTATGATCAGCCCCAGCATTTT. Amino acid sequence: CASSYSGYDQPQHF.